This TCR beta chain was identified during a study of blood T cell repertoires in COVID-19. Study background: Researchers got acute and convalescent COVID-19 samples from the United States, Italy and Spain. T cells, B-cell-depleted T cells, or PBMCs provided the cDNA or gDNA that served as material.

The CDR3 consists of 14 residues. Germline V lookup: CDR1 MNHEY, CDR2 SVGEGT. Concerning this clone: The germline gene is not matched at one end of the junction; a read error may be the cause.

Authors' data handling: Scientists estimated how many nucleated cells there were by amplifying reference gene primers. Assay: immunoSEQ multiplex PCR; the TCRdb copy retains only in-frame clones and omits some. V, J and clone size were drawn from that table, and D and trimming were deduced from the DNA. This table holds some 82,000 clones, about 86% found once. This chain uses TRBV6-2 or TRBV6-3 with TRBJ2-3; a weak D match, TRBD2 (6 bases). The sequencing sample was made of peripheral blood. The source of this sequence is a man aged 80 or over with active or convalescent COVID-19. The CDR3 spells CASSYGLSGTDENF. CDR3 in DNA: TGTGCCAGCAGTTACGGGTTGTCTGGGACTGATGAAAATTTT.